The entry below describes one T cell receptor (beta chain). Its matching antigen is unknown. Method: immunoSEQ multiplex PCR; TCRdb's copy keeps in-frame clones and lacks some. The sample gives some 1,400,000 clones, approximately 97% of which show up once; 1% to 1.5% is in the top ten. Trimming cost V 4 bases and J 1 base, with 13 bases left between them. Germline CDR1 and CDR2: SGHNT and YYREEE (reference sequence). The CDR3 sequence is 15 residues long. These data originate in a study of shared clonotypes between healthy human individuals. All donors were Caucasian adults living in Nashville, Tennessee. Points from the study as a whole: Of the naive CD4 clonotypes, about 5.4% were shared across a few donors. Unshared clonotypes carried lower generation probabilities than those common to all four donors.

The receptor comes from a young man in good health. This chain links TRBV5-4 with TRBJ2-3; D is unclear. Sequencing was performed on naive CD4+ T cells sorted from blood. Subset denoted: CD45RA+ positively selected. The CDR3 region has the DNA TGTGCCAGCAGCCAGGCCAATCCGGGCACAGATACGCAGTATTTT. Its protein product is CASSQANPGTDTQYF.